The source of this TCR beta chain is a study of breast tumors, draining lymph nodes, adjacent tissues. Study-level findings and limits: Tumor and nontumor repertoires were significantly more similar in luminal-like than in basal-like breast cancer. The lymph node origin of tumor T cells was framed as consistent with a hypothesis, not demonstrated. Tumors had less TCR diversity than lymph nodes, more than nontumor tissue.

TCRdb passed the multiplex PCR reads through MiXCR, listing each CDR3 protein once. The table has approximately 210,000 distinct CDR3 sequences, 34% seen once. CDR1 and CDR2 (germline): SGHAT, FQNNGV. The CDR3 contains 14 residues. Trimming took 6 bases from V and 1 from J, leaving 13 bases between them. Samples came from axillary lymph nodes draining the breast cancer. This clonotype was recorded at least ten times. Its antigen is currently unknown. The origin of this receptor is a female donor with breast cancer. Some clones in this sample may be carry-over from other donors' samples. Sequenced input: axillary lymph node tissue. The V and J genes are TRBV11-2 and TRBJ2-7; D ambiguous. The CDR3 sequence: CASRRIEVSYEQYF. Written as DNA, the CDR3 is TGTGCCAGCAGACGGATTGAGGTTTCCTACGAGCAGTACTTC.